The sequence of this T cell receptor beta chain was determined in a study of neurological immune-mediated disorders. MiXCR, run by TCRdb on the 5' RACE reads, gives a single entry per CDR3 protein. The sample contains some 60,000 distinct CDR3 sequences, roughly 3.5% of which appear only once. This clonotype has a count of ten or more. Its antigen is undetermined. The study, taken as a whole, reports: Neither clinical nor MRI features were associated with the multiple sclerosis repertoire cluster.

The germline CDR1 and CDR2 sequences are SGHRS and YFSETQ. CDR3 size: 14 residues. Trimming took 0 bases from V and 5 from J, leaving 10 bases between them. The sequenced material came from PBMCs. The rearrangement uses TRBV5-1 and TRBJ2-3; unclear D gene. This clonotype originated in a woman between 25 and 40 years old with multiple sclerosis. The CDR3 DNA reads as TGCGCCAGCAGCTTGGCGAGTGAAGGAGATACGCAGTATTTT. It specifies CASSLASEGDTQYF.